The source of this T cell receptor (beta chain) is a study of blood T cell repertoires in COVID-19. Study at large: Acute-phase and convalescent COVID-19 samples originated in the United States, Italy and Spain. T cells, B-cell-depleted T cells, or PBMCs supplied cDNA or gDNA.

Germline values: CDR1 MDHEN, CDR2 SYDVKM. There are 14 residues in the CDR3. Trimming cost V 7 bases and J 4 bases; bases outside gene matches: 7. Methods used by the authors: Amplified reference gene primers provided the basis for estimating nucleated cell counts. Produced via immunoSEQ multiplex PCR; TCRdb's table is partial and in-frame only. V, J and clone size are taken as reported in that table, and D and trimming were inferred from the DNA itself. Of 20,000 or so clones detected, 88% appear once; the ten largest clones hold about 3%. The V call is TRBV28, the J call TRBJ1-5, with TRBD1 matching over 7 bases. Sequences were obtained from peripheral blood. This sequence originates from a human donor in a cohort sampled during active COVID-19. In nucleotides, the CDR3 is TGTGCCAGCATAGAGGGGGCGCGGAATCAGCCCCAGCATTTT. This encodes CASIEGARNQPQHF.